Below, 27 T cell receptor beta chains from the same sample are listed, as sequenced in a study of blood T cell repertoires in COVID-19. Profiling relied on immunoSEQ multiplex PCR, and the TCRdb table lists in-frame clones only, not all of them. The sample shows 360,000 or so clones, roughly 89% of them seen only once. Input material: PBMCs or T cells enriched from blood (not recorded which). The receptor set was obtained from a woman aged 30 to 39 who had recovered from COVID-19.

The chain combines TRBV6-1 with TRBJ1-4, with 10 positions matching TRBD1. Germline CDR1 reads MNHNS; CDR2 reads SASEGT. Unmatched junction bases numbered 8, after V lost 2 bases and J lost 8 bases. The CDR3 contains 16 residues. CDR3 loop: CASSEPRQGATEKLFF. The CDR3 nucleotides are TGTGCCAGCAGTGAACCGAGACAGGGGGCTACGGAAAAACTGTTTTTT.

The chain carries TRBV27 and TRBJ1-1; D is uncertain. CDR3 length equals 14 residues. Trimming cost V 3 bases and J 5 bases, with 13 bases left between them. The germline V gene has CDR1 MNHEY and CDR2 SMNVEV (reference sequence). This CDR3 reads CASSLGGPPTEAFF. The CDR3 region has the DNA TGTGCCAGCAGTTTGGGCGGGCCCCCAACTGAAGCTTTCTTT.

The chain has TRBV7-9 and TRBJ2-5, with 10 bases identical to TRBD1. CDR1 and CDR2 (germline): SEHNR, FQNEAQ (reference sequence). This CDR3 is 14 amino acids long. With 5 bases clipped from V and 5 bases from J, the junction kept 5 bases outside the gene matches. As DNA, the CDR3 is TGTGCCAGCAGCCAGACAGGGGGCGCGGAGACCCAGTACTTC. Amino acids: CASSQTGGAETQYF. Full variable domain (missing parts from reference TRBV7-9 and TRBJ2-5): DTGVSQNPRHKITKRGQNVTFRCDPISEHNRLYWYRQTLGQGPEFLTYFQNEAQLEKSRLLSDRFSAERPKGSFSTLEIQRTEQGDSAMYLCASSQTGGAETQYFGPGTRLLVL.

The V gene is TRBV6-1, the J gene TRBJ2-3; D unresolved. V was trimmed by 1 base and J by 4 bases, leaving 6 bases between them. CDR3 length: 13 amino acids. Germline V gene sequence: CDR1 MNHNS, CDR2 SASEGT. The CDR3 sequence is CASSEGLADTQYF. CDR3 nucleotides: TGTGCCAGCAGTGAAGGGCTAGCAGATACGCAGTATTTT.

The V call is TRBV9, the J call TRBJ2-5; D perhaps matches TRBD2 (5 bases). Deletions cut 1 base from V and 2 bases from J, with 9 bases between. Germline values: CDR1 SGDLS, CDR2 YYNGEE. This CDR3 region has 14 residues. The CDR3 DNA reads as TGTGCCAGCAGCGTACGCGGGCGACAAGAGACCCAGTACTTC. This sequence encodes CASSVRGRQETQYF.

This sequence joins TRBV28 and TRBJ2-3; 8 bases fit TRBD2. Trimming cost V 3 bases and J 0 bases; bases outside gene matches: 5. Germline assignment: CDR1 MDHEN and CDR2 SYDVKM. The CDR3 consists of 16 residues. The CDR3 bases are TGTGCCAGCAGTTTCCAAATAGCGGGGAGCACAGATACGCAGTATTTT. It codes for CASSFQIAGSTDTQYF.

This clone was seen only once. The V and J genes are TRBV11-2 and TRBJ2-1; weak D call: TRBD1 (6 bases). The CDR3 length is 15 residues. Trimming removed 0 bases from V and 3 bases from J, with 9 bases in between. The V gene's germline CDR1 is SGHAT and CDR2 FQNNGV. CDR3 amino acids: CASSLEGQGYNEQFF. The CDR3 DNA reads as TGTGCCAGCAGCTTAGAGGGACAAGGCTACAATGAGCAGTTCTTC.

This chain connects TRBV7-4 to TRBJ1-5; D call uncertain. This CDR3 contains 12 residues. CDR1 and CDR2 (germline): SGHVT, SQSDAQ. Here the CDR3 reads CLTKVSNQPQHF. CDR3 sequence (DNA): TGTCTGACAAAAGTAAGCAATCAGCCCCAGCATTTT.

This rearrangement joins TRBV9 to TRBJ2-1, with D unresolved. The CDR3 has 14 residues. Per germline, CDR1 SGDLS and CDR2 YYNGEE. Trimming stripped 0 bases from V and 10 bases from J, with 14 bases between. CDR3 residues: CASSVEVRAAEQFF. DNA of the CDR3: TGTGCCAGCAGCGTAGAAGTTCGCGCAGCGGAGCAGTTCTTC. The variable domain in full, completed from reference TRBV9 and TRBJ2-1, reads DSGVTQTPKHLITATGQRVTLRCSPRSGDLSVYWYQQSLDQGLQFLIQYYNGEERAKGNILERFSAQQFPDLHSELNLSSLELGDSALYFCASSVEVRAAEQFFGPGTRLTVL.

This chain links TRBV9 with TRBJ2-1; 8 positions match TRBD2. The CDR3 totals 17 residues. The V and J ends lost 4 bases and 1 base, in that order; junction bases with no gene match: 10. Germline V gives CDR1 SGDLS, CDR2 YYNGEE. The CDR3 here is CASSTRIGGASYNEQFF. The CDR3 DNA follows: TGTGCCAGCAGCACCAGGATCGGGGGGGCTTCCTACAATGAGCAGTTCTTC.

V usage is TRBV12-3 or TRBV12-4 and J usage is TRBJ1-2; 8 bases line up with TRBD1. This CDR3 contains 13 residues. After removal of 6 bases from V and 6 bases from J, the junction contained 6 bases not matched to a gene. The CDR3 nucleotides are TGTGCCAGCAGCCCGGGACAGGTCGATGGCTACACCTTC. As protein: CASSPGQVDGYTF.

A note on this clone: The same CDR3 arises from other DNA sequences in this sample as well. This chain's CDR3 is CASSFSAGGQETQYF. CDR3 DNA sequence: TGTGCCAGCAGCTTTTCAGCGGGAGGACAAGAGACCCAGTACTTC. V gene TRBV7-9 combines with J gene TRBJ2-5, with 9 bases aligning to TRBD2. V trimming: 3 bases; J trimming: 2 bases; junction bases outside the gene matches: 4. Germline assignment: CDR1 SEHNR and CDR2 FQNEAQ (reference sequence). CDR3 length equals 15 residues.

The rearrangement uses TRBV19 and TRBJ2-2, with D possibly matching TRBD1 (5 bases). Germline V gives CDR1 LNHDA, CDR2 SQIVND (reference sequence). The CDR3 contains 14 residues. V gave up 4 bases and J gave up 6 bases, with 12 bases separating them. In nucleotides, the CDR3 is TGTGCCAGTAGTAACATCCTAGGGGCCGGGGAGCTGTTTTTT. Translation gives CASSNILGAGELFF.

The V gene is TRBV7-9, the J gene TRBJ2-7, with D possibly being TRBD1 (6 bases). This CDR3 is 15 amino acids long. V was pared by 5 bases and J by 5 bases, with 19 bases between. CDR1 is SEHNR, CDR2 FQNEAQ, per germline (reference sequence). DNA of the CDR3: TGTGCCAGCAGCAACCGAGGGGGTCGGGGAGACGAGCAGTACTTC. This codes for CASSNRGGRGDEQYF.

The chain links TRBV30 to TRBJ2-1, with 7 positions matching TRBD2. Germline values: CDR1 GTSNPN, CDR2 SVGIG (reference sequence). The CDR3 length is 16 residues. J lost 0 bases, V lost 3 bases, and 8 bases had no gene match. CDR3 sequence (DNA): TGTGCCTGGAGCGGAGCGGGGCTAAGCTCCTACAATGAGCAGTTCTTC. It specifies CAWSGAGLSSYNEQFF.

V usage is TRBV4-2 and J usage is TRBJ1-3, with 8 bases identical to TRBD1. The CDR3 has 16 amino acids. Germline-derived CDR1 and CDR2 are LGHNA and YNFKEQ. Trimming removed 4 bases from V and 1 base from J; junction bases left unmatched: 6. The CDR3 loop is CASSPDRGTSGNTIYF. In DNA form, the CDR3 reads TGTGCCAGCAGCCCAGACAGGGGAACTTCTGGAAACACCATATATTTT.

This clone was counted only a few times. The CDR3 DNA is TGTGCCAGCCGATCTGGCGGGGAGGGCGCCGGGGAGCTGTTTTTT. Translating it yields CASRSGGEGAGELFF. The chain uses TRBV13 and TRBJ2-2; 7 bases fit TRBD2. This CDR3 contains 15 residues. Germline V gene lookup returns CDR1 PRHDT and CDR2 FYEKMQ (reference sequence). The V gene end was trimmed by 8 bases and the J gene end by 6 bases; junction bases not matched to a gene: 12.

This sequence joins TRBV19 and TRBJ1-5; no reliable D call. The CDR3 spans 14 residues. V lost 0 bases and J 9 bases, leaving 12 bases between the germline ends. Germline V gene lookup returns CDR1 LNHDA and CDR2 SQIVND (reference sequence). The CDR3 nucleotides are TGTGCCAGTAGTATAGAGACTCATCGCGGGCCCCAGCATTTT. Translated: CASSIETHRGPQHF.

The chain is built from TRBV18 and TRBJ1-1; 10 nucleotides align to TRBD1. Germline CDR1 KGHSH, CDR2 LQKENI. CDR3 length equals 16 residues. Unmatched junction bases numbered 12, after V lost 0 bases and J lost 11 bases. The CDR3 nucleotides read TGTGCCAGCTCACCACCCTCGACAGGGGGCATTTTGCATGCTTTCTTT. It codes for CASSPPSTGGILHAFF. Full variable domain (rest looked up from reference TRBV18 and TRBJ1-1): NAGVMQNPRHLVRRRGQEARLRCSPMKGHSHVYWYRQLPEEGLKFMVYLQKENIIDESGMPKERFSAEFPKEGPSILRIQQVVRGDSAAYFCASSPPSTGGILHAFFGQGTRLTVV.

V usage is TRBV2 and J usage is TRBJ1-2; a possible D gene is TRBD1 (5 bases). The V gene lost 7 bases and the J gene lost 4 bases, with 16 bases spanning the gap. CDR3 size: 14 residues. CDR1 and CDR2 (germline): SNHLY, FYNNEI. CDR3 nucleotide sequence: TGTGCCAGCATTAGTAAGGGGCGACCCTATGGCTACACCTTC. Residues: CASISKGRPYGYTF.

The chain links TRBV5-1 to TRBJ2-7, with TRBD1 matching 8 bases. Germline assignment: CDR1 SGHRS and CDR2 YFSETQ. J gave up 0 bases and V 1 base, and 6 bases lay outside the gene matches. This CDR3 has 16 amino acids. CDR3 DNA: TGCGCCAGCAGCTTGCGGACAGGGTCGGTCTCCTACGAGCAGTACTTC. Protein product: CASSLRTGSVSYEQYF.

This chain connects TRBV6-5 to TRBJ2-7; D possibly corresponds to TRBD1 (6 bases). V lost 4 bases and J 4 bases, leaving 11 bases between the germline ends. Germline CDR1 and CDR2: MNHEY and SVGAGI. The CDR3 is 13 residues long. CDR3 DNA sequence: TGTGCCAGCAGTTCCCCGGACAGTTACGAGCAGTACTTC. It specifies CASSSPDSYEQYF.

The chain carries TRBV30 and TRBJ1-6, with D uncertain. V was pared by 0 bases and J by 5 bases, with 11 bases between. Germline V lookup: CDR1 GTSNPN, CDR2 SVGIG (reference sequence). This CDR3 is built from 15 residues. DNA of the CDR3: TGTGCCTGGAGTGTAACGTCGGGGAATAATTCACCCCTCCACTTT. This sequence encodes CAWSVTSGNNSPLHF.

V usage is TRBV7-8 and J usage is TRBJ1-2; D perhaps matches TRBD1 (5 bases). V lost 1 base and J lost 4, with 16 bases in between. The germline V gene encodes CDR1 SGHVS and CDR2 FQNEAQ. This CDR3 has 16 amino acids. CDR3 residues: CASSLEIGQGFYGYTF. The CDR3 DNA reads TGTGCCAGCAGCTTAGAAATCGGCCAGGGATTCTATGGCTACACCTTC.

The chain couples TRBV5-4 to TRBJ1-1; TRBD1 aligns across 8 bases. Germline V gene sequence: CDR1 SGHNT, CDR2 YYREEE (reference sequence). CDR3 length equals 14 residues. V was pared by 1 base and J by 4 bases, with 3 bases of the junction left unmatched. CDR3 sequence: CASSLTTGGTEAFF. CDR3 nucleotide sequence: TGTGCCAGCAGCTTGACCACAGGGGGCACTGAAGCTTTCTTT.

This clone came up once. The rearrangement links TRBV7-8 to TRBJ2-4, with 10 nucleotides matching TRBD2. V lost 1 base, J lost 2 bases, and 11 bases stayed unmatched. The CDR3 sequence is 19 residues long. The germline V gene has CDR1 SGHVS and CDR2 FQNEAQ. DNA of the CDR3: TGTGCCAGCAGCTTAGTCCCGGGACTAGCGTCCGGGACCAAAAACATTCAGTACTTC. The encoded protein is CASSLVPGLASGTKNIQYF.

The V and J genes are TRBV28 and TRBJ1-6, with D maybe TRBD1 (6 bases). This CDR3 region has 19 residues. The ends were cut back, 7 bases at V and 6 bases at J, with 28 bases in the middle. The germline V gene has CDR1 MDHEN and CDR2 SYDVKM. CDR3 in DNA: TGTGCCAGCAAAGCCGAAGGGGCACCGGCAGGGACACTTAATTCACCCCTCCACTTT. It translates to CASKAEGAPAGTLNSPLHF.